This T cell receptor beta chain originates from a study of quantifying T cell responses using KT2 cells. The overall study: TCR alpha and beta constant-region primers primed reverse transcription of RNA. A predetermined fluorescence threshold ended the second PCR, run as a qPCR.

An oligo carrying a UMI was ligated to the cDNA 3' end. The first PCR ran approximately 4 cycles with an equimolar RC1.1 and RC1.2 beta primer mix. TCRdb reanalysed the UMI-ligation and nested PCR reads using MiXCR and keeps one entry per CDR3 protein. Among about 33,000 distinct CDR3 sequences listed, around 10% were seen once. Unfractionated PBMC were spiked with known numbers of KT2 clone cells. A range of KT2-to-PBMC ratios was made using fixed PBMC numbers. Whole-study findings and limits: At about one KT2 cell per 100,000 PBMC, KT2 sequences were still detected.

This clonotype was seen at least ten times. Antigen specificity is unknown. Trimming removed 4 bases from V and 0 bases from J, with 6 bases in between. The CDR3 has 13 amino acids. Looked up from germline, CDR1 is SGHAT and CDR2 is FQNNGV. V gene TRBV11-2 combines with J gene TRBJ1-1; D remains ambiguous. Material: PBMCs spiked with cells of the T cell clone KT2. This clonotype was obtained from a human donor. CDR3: CASSWTVNTEAFF. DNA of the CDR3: TGTGCCAGCAGCTGGACGGTGAACACTGAAGCTTTCTTT. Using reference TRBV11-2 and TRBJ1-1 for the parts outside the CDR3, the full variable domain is EAGVAQSPRYKIIEKRQSVAFWCNPISGHATLYWYQQILGQGPKLLIQFQNNGVVDDSQLPKDRFSAERLKGVDSTLKIQPAKLEDSAVYLCASSWTVNTEAFFGQGTRLTVV.